This TCR beta chain was sequenced for a study of cytomegalovirus exposure and HLA in healthy donors. Study-wide results and limits: Among the most significant clusters, several appeared linked to common viral pathogens in a later analysis. A likely sequencing artifact accounted for one observed cluster of highly shared sequence variants. Later analysis identified about 15,000 TCR beta sequences associated with HLA alleles, using a false discovery rate threshold of 0.05.

60 Vbeta and 13 Jbeta primers were used in PCR. Method: immunoSEQ multiplex PCR; TCRdb's copy keeps in-frame clones and lacks some. The listing records under 50,000 clones. As for the donors, each was a healthy bone marrow donor. V trimming: 0 bases; J trimming: 4 bases; junction bases outside the gene matches: 2. This CDR3 region has 14 residues. Germline CDR1 and CDR2: KGHSH and LQKENI. Concerning this clone: Its antigen remains unknown.

The chain is built from TRBV18 and TRBJ2-5, with TRBD2 matching over 7 bases. This clonotype originated in a male donor in good health and CMV-seronegative. The sequenced sample was PBMCs. The CDR3 loop is CASSPPGTTETQYF. CDR3 coding DNA: TGTGCCAGCTCACCACCCGGGACTACAGAGACCCAGTACTTC.